The clone carrying this TCR beta chain showed up just a few times. This entry is derived from a study of blood T cell repertoires in COVID-19. The V gene's germline CDR1 is LNHDA and CDR2 SQIVND (reference sequence). Unmatched junction bases numbered 13, after V lost 8 bases and J lost 1 base. The length of the CDR3 is 16 residues. In the study's own analysis: By means of reference gene primer amplification, nucleated cell counts were estimated. The data were produced by immunoSEQ multiplex PCR, yet TCRdb's version contains in-frame clones alone and is incomplete. V, J and clone size are those of that table, while D and trimming were read from the DNA. The data contain roughly 200,000 clones, roughly 87% of them singletons.

The chain combines TRBV19 with TRBJ1-1, with TRBD1 matching over 7 bases. This receptor was identified in a man aged 55 to 69 with active or convalescent COVID-19. Sequenced sample: peripheral blood. The CDR3, as DNA: TGTGCCAGTGCAGGGGGTGGGGGTCTGACGAACACTGAAGCTTTCTTT. Translated, it gives CASAGGGGLTNTEAFF.